One sample yielded the 15 T cell receptor beta chains listed below, sequenced in a study of esophageal squamous cell carcinoma under preoperative chemotherapy. The time point was: after preoperative PTX-NDP chemotherapy. TCRdb recomputed calls from the PCR reads with MiXCR, one row per CDR3 protein. The sample includes 34,000 or so distinct CDR3 sequences, about half of them seen just once. Sampling was conducted from a patient given preoperative chemotherapy. The receptors were gathered from a human donor with esophageal squamous cell carcinoma. The donor label of this sample is uncertain.

On this clonotype: One end of the junction varies from germline; a read error may be responsible. In nucleotides, the CDR3 is TGTGCCAGCAGCGAGGGGGCGGGGACTGGGGGCGGGGACACAGATACCCAGTATTTC. Its translation is CASSEGAGTGGGDTDTQYF. This chain joins TRBV7-9 and TRBJ2-5, with D perhaps TRBD1 (7 bases). Germline CDR1 is SEHNR and CDR2 is FQNEAQ (reference sequence). This CDR3 spans 19 amino acids.

The chain couples TRBV19 to TRBJ2-1; 12 bases match TRBD1. The CDR3 contains 17 residues. V trimming: 2 bases; J trimming: 7 bases; junction bases outside the gene matches: 9. The germline V gene has CDR1 LNHDA and CDR2 SQIVND (reference sequence). CDR3 nucleotides: TGTGCCAGTAGTATATCTTTTAGGGACAGGGGGCAGAATGAGCAGTTCTTC. Its translation is CASSISFRDRGQNEQFF.

CDR3 nucleotide sequence: TGTGCCAGCAGTTTCCAGGGTACGGCTTTCTTT. This codes for CASSFQGTAFF. This chain connects TRBV6-5 to TRBJ1-1; D possibly corresponds to TRBD1 (5 bases). Germline CDR1 MNHEY, CDR2 SVGAGI. V was pared by 4 bases and J by 11 bases, with 11 bases between. The CDR3 covers 11 residues.

This clonotype has more than one count but fewer than ten. This chain links TRBV24-1 with TRBJ1-1; D is possibly TRBD1 (5 bases). Looked up from germline, CDR1 is KGHDR and CDR2 is SFDVKD. The CDR3 runs to 13 residues. Between the trimmed V and J ends, which lost 5 bases and 1 base, there was a span of 7 bases. CDR3 residues: CATSVGRNTEAFF. As DNA, the CDR3 is TGTGCCACCAGTGTGGGGCGGAACACTGAAGCTTTCTTT.

The chain recombines TRBV7-3 with TRBJ2-1; 7 nucleotides agree with TRBD2. This CDR3 has 14 amino acids. J gave up 5 bases and V 5 bases, and 6 bases lay outside the gene matches. Germline-derived CDR1 and CDR2 are SGHTA and FQGTGA. The CDR3 spells CASSPTSENNEQFF. The CDR3 DNA is TGTGCCAGCAGCCCAACTAGCGAAAACAATGAGCAGTTCTTC.

In this sample, this clonotype turned up a few times. It may be a read error: a sequence one base away is much more abundant. V usage is TRBV6-5 and J usage is TRBJ2-1; D possibly corresponds to TRBD1 (6 bases). The CDR3 runs 16 residues. Trimming stripped 6 bases from V and 10 bases from J, with 25 bases between. The V gene's germline CDR1 is MNHEY and CDR2 SVGAGI. CDR3 coding DNA: TGTGCCAGCAGCTATCGTCCGGGACACCTTAACTACGAGCAGTTCTTC. It codes for CASSYRPGHLNYEQFF.

With regard to this clonotype: Its ends do not fully match the called genes, so a read error is possible. V is TRBV7-2 and J is TRBJ2-3; TRBD2 agrees at 8 bases. The CDR3 sequence is 15 residues long. Germline V lookup: CDR1 SGHTA, CDR2 FQGNSA. CDR3 DNA: TGTGCCAGCAGCTCGGGGGGGGGGGGCAAAAACACGCAGTACTTT. The encoded protein is CASSSGGGGKNTQYF.

By share, this clonotype ranks as medium-sized (0.01 to 0.1%). The rearrangement uses TRBV7-8 and TRBJ2-7, with D unresolved. CDR1 and CDR2 from the germline V gene are SGHVS and FQNEAQ. There are 11 residues in the CDR3. V lost 5 bases, J lost 3 bases, and 5 bases lay in between. The CDR3 coding sequence is TGTGCCAGCAGCGGTCTCTACGAGCAGTACTTC. Translated: CASSGLYEQYF.

Comment on this clonotype: Because the CDR3 is missing its conserved closing phenylalanine or tryptophan, this is likely a read error. The chain joins TRBV7-3 to TRBJ2-3, with D maybe TRBD2 (7 bases). The CDR3 totals 17 residues. Germline V lookup: CDR1 SGHTA, CDR2 FQGTGA. CDR3 DNA: TGTGCCAGCAGCGTGGGACTCGGGGGGCGGGACCGAGATACCCAGTATCTT. The encoded protein is CASSVGLGGRDRDTQYL.

With regard to this clonotype: At one boundary the junction diverges from the germline segment, which might be a read error. V is TRBV7-2 and J is TRBJ2-1, with D perhaps matching TRBD2 (5 bases). Per germline, CDR1 SGHTA and CDR2 FQGNSA. The CDR3 sequence is 13 residues long. CDR3 protein: CASSLVSTNAQFF. CDR3 sequence (DNA): TGTGCCAGCAGCTTAGTTTCGACTAATGCGCAGTTCTTC.

This clonotype was picked up many times. The J gene is TRBJ2-3, the V gene TRBV6-1, with TRBD1 identical over 7 bases. The CDR3 consists of 14 residues. Trimming at V came to 7 bases and at J to 2 bases, leaving 6 bases not matched to a gene. The V gene's germline CDR1 is MNHNS and CDR2 SASEGT. The CDR3 DNA sequence: TGTGCCAGCACCGAGGGACAGCACACAGATACGCAGTATTTT. Protein product: CASTEGQHTDTQYF.

Many counts were recorded for this clonotype. The chain carries TRBV7-6 and TRBJ2-1; 9 positions match TRBD2. From germline, CDR1 is SGHVS and CDR2 FNYEAQ. J lost 5 bases, V lost 6 bases, and 8 bases had no gene match. The CDR3 extends over 15 amino acids. CDR3 loop: CASRLTSGLNNEQFF. CDR3 DNA sequence: TGTGCCAGCAGACTGACTAGCGGACTCAACAATGAGCAGTTCTTC.

As to this clonotype: Mismatch with germline at one junction end may stem from a read error. The CDR3 reads CASSVSSVCSTNTQYF. The DNA for the CDR3 is TGTGCCAGCAGTGTATCGAGCGTGTGTAGCACAAACACTCAGTATTTC. V gene TRBV6-5 combines with J gene TRBJ2-4, with unresolved D. The CDR3 length is 16 residues. CDR1 and CDR2 from the germline V gene are MNHEY and SVGAGI.

This rearrangement joins TRBV6-5 to TRBJ2-3; D not certain. Trimming took off 1 base at V and 1 base at J, with 3 bases between the two ends. Germline-derived CDR1 and CDR2 are MNHEY and SVGAGI. This CDR3 comprises 13 residues. The CDR3: CASSYLGTDTQYF. The CDR3 bases are TGTGCCAGCAGTTACTTGGGCACAGATACGCAGTATTTT.

This clonotype was seen a few times. The CDR3 DNA is TGTGCCAGCACCCTGGGATTGGGTCTAGCAGATACGCAGTATTTT. Protein: CASTLGLGLADTQYF. The chain is built from TRBV7-2 and TRBJ2-3; D is unresolved. CDR1 is SGHTA and CDR2 is FQGNSA in the germline V gene. The CDR3 is 15 amino acids. V was pared by 7 bases and J by 4 bases, with 18 bases between.